The entry below describes one T cell receptor beta chain. Antigen specificity is unknown. PCR involved 60 Vbeta and 13 Jbeta primers. This table comes from immunoSEQ multiplex PCR, and its TCRdb copy is limited to in-frame clones, with some not included. Of around 150,000 clones detected, roughly 79% appear once; the ten largest clones hold less than 15%. The data originate from a study of cytomegalovirus exposure and HLA in healthy donors. The study's findings and limits: Prior analysis indicated that the majority of TCR beta V segments exhibited productivity approximately 90% or approximately 30% of the time. It was assumed in the presence/absence analyses that sequencing depth was roughly uniform across donors.

CDR1 MNHNS and CDR2 SASEGT come from the germline V gene. V lost 1 base to trimming and J lost 5 bases; unmatched junction nucleotides: 6. CDR3 size: 16 residues. Sequenced: PBMCs. The sequence derives from a woman in her fifties or sixties in good health and CMV-seronegative. The rearrangement links TRBV6-1 to TRBJ2-3; TRBD2 matches at 10 bases. CDR3 amino acids: CASSEEASGGLDTQYF. CDR3 coding DNA: TGTGCCAGCAGTGAAGAAGCTAGCGGGGGCCTAGATACGCAGTATTTT.